The 23 T cell receptor beta chains presented below share a single source sample, sequenced in a study of shared clonotypes between healthy human individuals. Profiled with immunoSEQ multiplex PCR; TCRdb holds only in-frame clones, not every one. The data show roughly 2.5 million clones, around 94% seen once. Sample: naive CD4+ T cells sorted from blood. Subset specified: CD45RA+ positively selected. Receptors were obtained from a man between 18 and 35 years old in good health.

This sequence joins TRBV5-4 and TRBJ2-1, with 10 bases matching TRBD2. CDR3 length equals 17 residues. V was pared by 0 bases and J by 4 bases, with 7 bases of the junction left unmatched. Germline V gene data show CDR1 as SGHNT and CDR2 as YYREEE (reference sequence). This chain's CDR3 is CASSLGTSGAGYNEQFF. CDR3 nucleotide sequence: TGTGCCAGCAGCTTGGGGACTAGCGGAGCTGGGTACAATGAGCAGTTCTTC.

The genes are TRBV13 and TRBJ2-1, with 10 positions matching TRBD2. Looked up from germline, CDR1 is PRHDT and CDR2 is FYEKMQ (reference sequence). The CDR3 length is 17 residues. V dropped 5 bases and J dropped 6; count of bases not matched to a gene: 13. CDR3 coding DNA: TGTGCCAGCAGCGCCCCCACTAGCGGGATCCCCCTCAATGAGCAGTTCTTC. It translates to CASSAPTSGIPLNEQFF.

V gene TRBV2 combines with J gene TRBJ1-5; D is undetermined. CDR1 and CDR2 from the germline V gene are SNHLY and FYNNEI. This CDR3 has 15 residues. Trimming removed 8 bases at V and 4 bases at J, with 18 bases between. CDR3 coding DNA: TGTGCCAGCGCCGTCGACCGGGCACCTAATCAGCCCCAGCATTTT. It codes for CASAVDRAPNQPQHF.

The chain joins TRBV7-2 to TRBJ2-3; TRBD1 might be the D (5 bases). CDR1 and CDR2 from the germline V gene are SGHTA and FQGNSA. The CDR3 totals 15 residues. Trimming shortened V by 1 base and J by 1 base, and 9 bases separated the two germline ends. For the CDR3, the DNA is TGTGCCAGCAGCTTAGTGGTAGGGGGCACAGATACGCAGTATTTT. This translates into CASSLVVGGTDTQYF.

This chain joins TRBV18 and TRBJ1-4; 7 nucleotides align to TRBD1. Trimming took 6 bases from V and 8 from J; bases not matched to a gene: 9. Germline V lookup: CDR1 KGHSH, CDR2 LQKENI. The CDR3 is 14 residues long. The CDR3 sequence: CASSGTGQQEKLFF. The CDR3 region has the DNA TGTGCCAGCTCGGGTACGGGACAGCAGGAAAAACTGTTTTTT.

J is TRBJ2-1 and V is TRBV25-1; the D gene could be TRBD1 or TRBD2 (6 bases each). V was shortened by 5 bases and J by 13 bases, with 21 bases between the two germline ends. The germline V gene has CDR1 MGHDK and CDR2 SYGVNS. This CDR3 is built from 14 residues. CDR3 in amino acids: CASSMGGHLWLQFF. CDR3 DNA sequence: TGTGCCAGCAGTATGGGGGGCCATTTATGGTTACAGTTCTTC.

The genes are TRBV11-2 and TRBJ1-1; D not certain. CDR1 and CDR2 from the germline V gene are SGHAT and FQNNGV. V was pared by 5 bases and J by 4 bases, with 8 bases between. The CDR3 length is 12 residues. In DNA, the CDR3 is TGTGCCAGCAGCCTCTCCCTCACTGAAGCTTTCTTT. Translated: CASSLSLTEAFF.

The chain carries TRBV6-5 and TRBJ2-1; 9 nucleotides match TRBD2. The junction had 10 bases not matched to a gene; V was cut back by 7 bases and J by 9 bases. The CDR3 is 14 residues long. From germline, CDR1 is MNHEY and CDR2 SVGAGI. In nucleotides, the CDR3 is TGTGCCAGCACCAACAAGGCGGGAGGGCTTGAGCAGTTCTTC. Amino acid sequence: CASTNKAGGLEQFF.

This chain joins TRBV2 and TRBJ1-5; no reliable D call. The length of the CDR3 is 13 residues. Looked up from germline, CDR1 is SNHLY and CDR2 is FYNNEI. The V gene lost 3 bases and the J gene lost 3 bases, with 6 bases spanning the gap. The CDR3 loop is CASSDGYNQPQHF. CDR3 sequence (DNA): TGTGCCAGCAGTGACGGATACAATCAGCCCCAGCATTTT.

This chain uses TRBV30 with TRBJ2-5; the D gene could be TRBD1 or TRBD2 (5 bases each). V was trimmed by 7 bases and J by 5 bases, leaving 14 bases between them. CDR1 and CDR2 (germline): GTSNPN, SVGIG (reference sequence). The CDR3 totals 12 residues. CDR3 loop: CASRGYWETQYF. In DNA form, the CDR3 reads TGTGCCTCCCGGGGCTATTGGGAGACCCAGTACTTC.

The chain combines TRBV5-1 with TRBJ2-5, with TRBD2 matching 14 bases. Trimming took 0 bases from V and 5 from J; bases not matched to a gene: 3. Germline V lookup: CDR1 SGHRS, CDR2 YFSETQ. This CDR3 has 16 residues. CDR3 loop: CASSLGLAGGYETQYF. The CDR3 nucleotides are TGCGCCAGCAGCTTGGGACTAGCGGGGGGGTATGAGACCCAGTACTTC.

A word on this clone: Additional DNA sequences in this sample encode the identical CDR3. The chain carries TRBV5-1 and TRBJ1-4, with TRBD1 matching over 10 bases. Germline trimming cut 3 bases from V and 8 bases from J; bases unmatched to any gene: 7. This CDR3 is built from 15 residues. Germline lookup yields CDR1 SGHRS and CDR2 YFSETQ. In nucleotides, the CDR3 is TGCGCCAGCAGCTCAACCGGGACAGGGGTCGAAAAACTGTTTTTT. Amino acids: CASSSTGTGVEKLFF. Full variable domain (rest looked up from reference TRBV5-1 and TRBJ1-4): KAGVTQTPRYLIKTRGQQVTLSCSPISGHRSVSWYQQTPGQGLQFLFEYFSETQRNKGNFPGRFSGRQFSNSRSEMNVSTLELGDSALYLCASSSTGTGVEKLFFGSGTQLSVL.

The count of this clone is one. The CDR3 protein is CASSLDHRGNNSPLHF. CDR3 DNA sequence: TGCGCCAGCAGCTTGGATCACAGGGGTAACAATTCACCCCTCCACTTT. The V gene is TRBV5-1, the J gene TRBJ1-6, with 7 bases matching TRBD1. V gave up 0 bases and J gave up 7 bases; unmatched junction bases: 7. Germline V lookup: CDR1 SGHRS, CDR2 YFSETQ. This CDR3 region has 16 residues.

DNA for the CDR3: TGTGCCAGCAGCTCCACGACAGGGGCGTCTAGCAATCAGCCCCAGCATTTT. Encoded protein: CASSSTTGASSNQPQHF. The chain recombines TRBV7-9 with TRBJ1-5, with TRBD1 matching over 8 bases. The CDR3 consists of 17 residues. J gave up 0 bases and V 4 bases, and 8 bases lay outside the gene matches. Germline values: CDR1 SEHNR, CDR2 FQNEAQ (reference sequence).

For the CDR3, the DNA is TGTGCCAGCAGCGTAGGAGTCTTCGGGACAGATACGCAGTATTTT. Encoded protein: CASSVGVFGTDTQYF. The chain has TRBV9 and TRBJ2-3; unclear D gene. There are 15 residues in the CDR3. Germline CDR1 SGDLS, CDR2 YYNGEE. V was pared by 0 bases and J by 3 bases, with 11 bases between.

This clone was seen a handful of times. The rearrangement uses TRBV6-1 and TRBJ1-2; the match to TRBD1 covers 7 bases. V lost 7 bases, J lost 4 bases, and 9 bases stayed unmatched. Per the germline V gene, CDR1 is MNHNS and CDR2 is SASEGT. This CDR3 comprises 14 residues. CDR3 sequence: CASIPQGSGYGYTF. The CDR3 DNA reads as TGTGCCAGCATCCCACAGGGGTCGGGCTATGGCTACACCTTC.

The rearrangement joins TRBV6-5 to TRBJ2-5; possible D gene TRBD2, 6 bases. The CDR3 runs 13 residues. Trimming took 5 bases from V and 3 from J, leaving 10 bases between them. In germline, CDR1 is MNHEY, CDR2 SVGAGI. The CDR3 spells CASSSGYKETQYF. As DNA, the CDR3 is TGTGCCAGCAGTAGCGGGTATAAAGAGACCCAGTACTTC.

This rearrangement joins TRBV5-1 to TRBJ2-1, with 7 bases aligning to TRBD2. The CDR3 runs to 17 residues. CDR1 is SGHRS and CDR2 is YFSETQ in the germline V gene. The trim removed 4 bases at V and 0 bases at J, leaving 10 bases unmatched. CDR3 sequence: CASSPVRAGVSYNEQFF. CDR3 nucleotides: TGCGCCAGCAGCCCAGTCCGGGCGGGGGTCTCCTACAATGAGCAGTTCTTC.

The chain links TRBV5-4 to TRBJ1-6, with D maybe TRBD1 (6 bases). This CDR3 is 16 amino acids long. V was pared by 5 bases and J by 7 bases, with 19 bases between. Per germline, CDR1 SGHNT and CDR2 YYREEE (reference sequence). The CDR3 nucleotides read TGTGCCAGCAGTCGGCGGCCGGACAGCATAAATTCACCCCTCCACTTT. Amino acids: CASSRRPDSINSPLHF.

The V call is TRBV27, the J call TRBJ1-2, with D possibly matching TRBD1 (6 bases). Germline values: CDR1 MNHEY, CDR2 SMNVEV (reference sequence). The CDR3 length is 13 residues. V was trimmed by 6 bases and J by 6 bases, leaving 14 bases between them. The CDR3 reads CASREQGRDGYTF. CDR3 nucleotide sequence: TGTGCCAGCAGGGAACAGGGTAGGGATGGCTACACCTTC.

V gene TRBV30 combines with J gene TRBJ1-5; unclear D gene. V dropped 1 base and J dropped 7 bases, with 11 bases sitting between them. Germline CDR1 is GTSNPN and CDR2 is SVGIG (reference sequence). The CDR3 loop spans 13 amino acids. The CDR3 loop is CAWSDEGGQPQHF. The DNA of the CDR3 is TGTGCCTGGAGTGACGAGGGAGGGCAGCCCCAGCATTTT.

To note about this clone: The junction departs from the called germline gene at one end, perhaps through a read error. Other DNA sequences in this sample translate to the same CDR3. The gene calls are TRBV28 and TRBJ1-6; the D is unclear. This CDR3 is built from 14 residues. From germline, CDR1 is MDHEN and CDR2 SYDVKM. Here the CDR3 reads CASSLGQENSPLHF. DNA for the CDR3: TGCGCCAGCAGTTTAGGGCAGGAAAATTCACCCCTCCACTTT. Variable domain in full (rest from reference TRBV28 and TRBJ1-6): DVKVTQSSRYLVKRTGEKVFLECVQDMDHENMFWYRQDPGLGLRLIYFSYDVKMKEKGDIPEGYSVSREKKERFSLILESASTNQTSMYLCASSLGQENSPLHFGNGTRLTVT.

The chain couples TRBV5-1 to TRBJ1-4; D perhaps matches TRBD1 (6 bases). Germline lookup yields CDR1 SGHRS and CDR2 YFSETQ. V was clipped by 4 bases and J by 3 bases, with 13 bases between them. CDR3 size: 15 residues. The chain's CDR3 is CASSIQGWPNEKLFF. The DNA for the CDR3 is TGCGCCAGCAGCATTCAGGGGTGGCCTAATGAAAAACTGTTTTTT. Filled out from reference TRBV5-1 and TRBJ1-4, the complete variable domain reads KAGVTQTPRYLIKTRGQQVTLSCSPISGHRSVSWYQQTPGQGLQFLFEYFSETQRNKGNFPGRFSGRQFSNSRSEMNVSTLELGDSALYLCASSIQGWPNEKLFFGSGTQLSVL.